The rows below give T cell receptor beta chains drawn from one sample of a study of blood T cells in healthy people across ages. Each CDR3 protein is one row after TCRdb ran MiXCR on the 5' RACE reads. This sample carries about 630,000 distinct CDR3 sequences, about 21% of them seen once, and the ten largest clones take approximately 3.6%. The source material was blood. These receptors were obtained from a man in his 70s in good health. Each CDR3 is given without its conserved first and last residue.

v_call cdr3_aa
TRBV28 ASSFGGLGETQY
TRBV5-6 ASSLDVKGHGNEQF
TRBV6-1 ASAAAHYEQY
TRBV6-5 ASSYSNPMGNYGYT
TRBV7-8 ASSPRTGFSYEQY
TRBV6-2/TRBV6-3 ASSIRADTQY
TRBV20-1 SARDRIRQEF
TRBV7-2 ASSLGQGAVEQY
TRBV5-1 ASMEQGGSYNEQF
TRBV9 ASSVAIAGGIDTQY
TRBV5-1 ASSLVTGSYNEQF
TRBV5-1 ASSSPLASGSPSYEQY
TRBV12-3/TRBV12-4 ASSLIAGGGGSNEQF
TRBV7-2 ASSLIGGWTDTQY
TRBV28 ASSLPPQVPLYNEQF
TRBV28 ASRHRGSAFSYEQY
TRBV20-1 SAKKSSGRYTDTQY
TRBV25-1 ASSDPTGNNIQY
TRBV5-1 ASSLDGTWSEQY
TRBV15 ATSRGFSYNEQF
TRBV12-3/TRBV12-4 ASMVTSGSAYEQY
TRBV7-9 ASSLEGGGWNTEAF
TRBV20-1 SARASGRAFNTGELF
TRBV5-5 ASSHSGTPFNQPQH
TRBV23-1 ASSHPRGTQY